The clone carrying this TCR beta chain appeared a few times. This sample is part of a study of neoadjuvant anti-PD-1 for oral cavity cancer. The ends lost 6 bases at V and 0 bases at J; junction bases unmatched: 8. The CDR3 extends over 16 amino acids. Looked up from germline, CDR1 is SNHLY and CDR2 is FYNNEI. Clones were sequenced by immunoSEQ multiplex PCR, and TCRdb holds only the in-frame ones, with some missing. The profile shows under 8,000 clones, 60% to 80% of them singletons. The time point here: after neoadjuvant nivolumab, at surgical resection. The TCR originated in a person between 40 and 80 years old with oral cavity squamous cell carcinoma. The sample in question was PBMCs, obtained after nivolumab (anti-PD-1) treatment. The chain couples TRBV2 to TRBJ2-1, with 7 bases identical to TRBD1. CDR3 sequence (DNA): TGTGCCAGCAGCACGGGGACAGCTAGCTCCTACAATGAGCAGTTCTTC. Translating gives CASSTGTASSYNEQFF.